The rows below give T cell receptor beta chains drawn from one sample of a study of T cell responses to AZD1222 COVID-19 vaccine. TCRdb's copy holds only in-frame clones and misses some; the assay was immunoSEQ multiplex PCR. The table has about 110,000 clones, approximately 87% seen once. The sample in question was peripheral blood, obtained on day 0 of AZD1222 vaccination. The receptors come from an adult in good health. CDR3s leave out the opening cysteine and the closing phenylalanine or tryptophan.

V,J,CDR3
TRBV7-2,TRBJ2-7,ASSLVVGGYEQY
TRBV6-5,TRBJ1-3,ASSRTVSGNTIY
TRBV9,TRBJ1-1,ASSARGPEAF
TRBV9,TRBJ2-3,ASSPYHRADTQY
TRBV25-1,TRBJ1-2,ASSRTGDYGYT
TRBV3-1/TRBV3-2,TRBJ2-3,ASSQIGRTIDTQY
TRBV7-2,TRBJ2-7,ASSQDFLYEQY
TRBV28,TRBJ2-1,ASSPRRLAGLDEQF
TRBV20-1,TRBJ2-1,SAAKPGEQF
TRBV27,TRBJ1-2,ASTKHRGPPFNYGYT
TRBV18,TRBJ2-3,ASLRLTDTQY
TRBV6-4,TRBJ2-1,ASSDVGVSSYNEQF
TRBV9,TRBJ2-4,ASSPGAFKNIQY
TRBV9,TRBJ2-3,ASSPRLGTDTQY
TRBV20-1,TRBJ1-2,SATGGYGYT
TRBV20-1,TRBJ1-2,SASHSNYGYT
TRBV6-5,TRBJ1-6,ASSRGGISPLH
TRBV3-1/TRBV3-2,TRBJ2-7,ASSQLQASPEQY
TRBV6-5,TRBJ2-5,ASREETQY
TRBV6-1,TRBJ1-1,ASSEHMNTEAF
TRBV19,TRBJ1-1,ASYLPPHEAF
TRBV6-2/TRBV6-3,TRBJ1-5,ASSPDFSNQPQH
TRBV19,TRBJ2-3,ASSMGGDTQY
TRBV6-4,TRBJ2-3,ASSERDSTDTQY
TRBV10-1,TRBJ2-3,ASSEHGSTDTQY
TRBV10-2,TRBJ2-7,ASTKQGLEQY
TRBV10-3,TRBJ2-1,AIRTGRTLEQF
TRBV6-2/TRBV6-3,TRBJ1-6,ASSWGPPQSPLH
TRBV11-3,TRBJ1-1,ASSEGQLNTEAF
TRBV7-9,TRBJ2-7,ASSTRTSGSSYEQY
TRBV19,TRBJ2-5,ASSIANSGSRETQY
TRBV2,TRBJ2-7,ASSGRDRGQDEQY
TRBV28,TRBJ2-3,ASSKTGPDTQY
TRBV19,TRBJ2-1,ASSIALLARNEQF
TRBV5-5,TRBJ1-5,ASSWGTGSNQPQH
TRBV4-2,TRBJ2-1,ASSPSGSIYNEQF
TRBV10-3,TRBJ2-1,AIKAGVTYNEQF